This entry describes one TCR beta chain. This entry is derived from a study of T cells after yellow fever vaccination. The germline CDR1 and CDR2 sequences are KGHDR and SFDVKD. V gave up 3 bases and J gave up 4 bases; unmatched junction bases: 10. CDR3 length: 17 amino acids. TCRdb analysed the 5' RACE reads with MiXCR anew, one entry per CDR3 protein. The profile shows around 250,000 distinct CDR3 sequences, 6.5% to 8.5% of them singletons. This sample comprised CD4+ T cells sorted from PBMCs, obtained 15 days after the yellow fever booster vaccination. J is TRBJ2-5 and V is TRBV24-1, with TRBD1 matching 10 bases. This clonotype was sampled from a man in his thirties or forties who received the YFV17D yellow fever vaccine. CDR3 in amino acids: CATSDPKPGQGPETQYF. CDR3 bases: TGTGCCACCAGTGATCCGAAGCCGGGACAGGGGCCAGAGACCCAGTACTTC.